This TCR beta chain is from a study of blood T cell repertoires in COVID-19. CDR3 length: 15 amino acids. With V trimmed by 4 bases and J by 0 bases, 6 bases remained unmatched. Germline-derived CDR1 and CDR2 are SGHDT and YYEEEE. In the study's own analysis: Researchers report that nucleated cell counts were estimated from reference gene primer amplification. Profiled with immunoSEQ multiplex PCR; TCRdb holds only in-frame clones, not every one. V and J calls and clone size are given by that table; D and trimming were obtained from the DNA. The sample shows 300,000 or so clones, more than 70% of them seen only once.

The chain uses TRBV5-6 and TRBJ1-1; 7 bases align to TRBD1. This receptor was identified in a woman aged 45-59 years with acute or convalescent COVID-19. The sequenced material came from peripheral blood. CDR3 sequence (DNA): TGTGCCAGCAGCCTTGGGGGACAGTTGAACACTGAAGCTTTCTTT. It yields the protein CASSLGGQLNTEAFF. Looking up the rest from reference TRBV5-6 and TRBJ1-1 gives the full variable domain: DAGVTQSPTHLIKTRGQQVTLRCSPKSGHDTVSWYQQALGQGPQFIFQYYEEEERQRGNFPDRFSGHQFPNYSSELNVNALLLGDSALYLCASSLGGQLNTEAFFGQGTRLTVV.